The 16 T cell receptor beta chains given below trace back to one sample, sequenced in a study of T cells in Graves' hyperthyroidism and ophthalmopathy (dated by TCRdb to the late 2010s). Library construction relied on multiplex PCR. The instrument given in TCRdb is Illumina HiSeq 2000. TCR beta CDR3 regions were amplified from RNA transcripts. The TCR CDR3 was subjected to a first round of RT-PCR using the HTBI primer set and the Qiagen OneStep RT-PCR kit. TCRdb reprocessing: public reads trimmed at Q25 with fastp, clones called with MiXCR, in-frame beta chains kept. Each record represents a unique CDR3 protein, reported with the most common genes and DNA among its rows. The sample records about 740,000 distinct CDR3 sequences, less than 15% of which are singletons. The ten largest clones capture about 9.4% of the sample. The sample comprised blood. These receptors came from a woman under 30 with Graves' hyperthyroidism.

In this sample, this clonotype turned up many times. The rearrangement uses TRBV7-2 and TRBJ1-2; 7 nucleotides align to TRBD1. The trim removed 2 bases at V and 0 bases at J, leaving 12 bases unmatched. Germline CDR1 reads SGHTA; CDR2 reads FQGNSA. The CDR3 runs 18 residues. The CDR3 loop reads CASSLTGTADPTNYGYTF. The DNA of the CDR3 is TGTGCCAGCAGCTTAACTGGGACAGCCGACCCGACTAACTATGGCTACACCTTC.

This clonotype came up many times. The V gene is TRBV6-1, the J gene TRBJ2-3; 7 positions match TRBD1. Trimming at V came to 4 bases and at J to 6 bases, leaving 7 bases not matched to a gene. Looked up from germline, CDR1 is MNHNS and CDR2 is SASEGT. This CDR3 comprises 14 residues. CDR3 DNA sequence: TGTGCCAGCAGTGTCGCCCCAGGGGGTGATACGCAGTATTTT. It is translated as CASSVAPGGDTQYF.

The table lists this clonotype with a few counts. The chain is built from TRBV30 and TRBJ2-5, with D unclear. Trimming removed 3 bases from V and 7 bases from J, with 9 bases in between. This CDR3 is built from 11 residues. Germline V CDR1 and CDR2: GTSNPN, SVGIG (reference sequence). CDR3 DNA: TGTGCCTGGAGCGCCTCAGGGACCCAGTACTTC. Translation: CAWSASGTQYF.

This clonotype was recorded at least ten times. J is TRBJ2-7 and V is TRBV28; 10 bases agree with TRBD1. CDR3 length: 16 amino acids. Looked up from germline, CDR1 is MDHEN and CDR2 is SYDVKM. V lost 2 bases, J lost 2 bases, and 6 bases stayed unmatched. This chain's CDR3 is CASSLGRGQGAYEQYF. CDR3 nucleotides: TGTGCCAGCAGTTTAGGTCGCGGACAGGGGGCCTACGAGCAGTACTTC.

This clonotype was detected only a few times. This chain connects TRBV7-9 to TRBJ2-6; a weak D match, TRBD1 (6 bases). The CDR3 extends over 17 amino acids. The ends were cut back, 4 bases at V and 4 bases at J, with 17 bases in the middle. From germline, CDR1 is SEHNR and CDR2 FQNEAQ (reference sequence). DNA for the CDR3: TGTGCCAGCAGCTCCGGACAGCCCACGGGGGGGGCCAACGTCCTGACTTTC. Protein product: CASSSGQPTGGANVLTF.

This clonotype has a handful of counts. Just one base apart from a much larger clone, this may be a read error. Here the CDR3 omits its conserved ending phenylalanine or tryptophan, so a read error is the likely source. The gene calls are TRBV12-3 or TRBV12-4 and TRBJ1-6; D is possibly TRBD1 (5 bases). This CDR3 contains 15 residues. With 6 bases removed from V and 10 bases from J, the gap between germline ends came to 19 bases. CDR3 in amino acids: CASSPRGDGQSPLHL. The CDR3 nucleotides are TGTGCCAGCAGCCCCCGGGGGGACGGCCAGTCACCCCTCCACCTT.

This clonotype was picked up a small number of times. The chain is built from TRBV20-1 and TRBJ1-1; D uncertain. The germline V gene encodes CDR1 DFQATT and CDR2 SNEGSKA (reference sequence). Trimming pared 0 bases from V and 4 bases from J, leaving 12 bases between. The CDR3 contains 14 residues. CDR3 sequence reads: CSARDGLSGTEAFF. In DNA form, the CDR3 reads TGCAGTGCTAGAGACGGCCTCAGCGGCACTGAAGCTTTCTTT.

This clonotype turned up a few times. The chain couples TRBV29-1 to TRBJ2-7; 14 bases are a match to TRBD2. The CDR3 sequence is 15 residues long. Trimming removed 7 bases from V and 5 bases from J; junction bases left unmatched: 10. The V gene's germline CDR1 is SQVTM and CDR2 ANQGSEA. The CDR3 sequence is CSAGTSGRGADEQYF. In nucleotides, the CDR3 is TGCAGCGCCGGGACTAGCGGGAGAGGGGCCGACGAGCAGTACTTC.

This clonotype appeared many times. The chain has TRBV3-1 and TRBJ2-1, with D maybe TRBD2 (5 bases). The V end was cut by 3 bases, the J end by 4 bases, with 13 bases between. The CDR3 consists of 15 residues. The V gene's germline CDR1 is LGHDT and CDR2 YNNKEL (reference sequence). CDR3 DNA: TGTGCCAGCAGCCATCTTGGAGGTTGGTACAATGAGCAGTTCTTC. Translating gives CASSHLGGWYNEQFF.

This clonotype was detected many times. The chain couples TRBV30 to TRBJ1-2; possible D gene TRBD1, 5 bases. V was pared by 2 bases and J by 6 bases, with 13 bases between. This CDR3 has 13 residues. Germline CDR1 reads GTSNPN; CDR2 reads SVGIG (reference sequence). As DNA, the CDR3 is TGTGCCTGGAGTTGGTGGAGGGGCCATGGCTACACCTTC. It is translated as CAWSWWRGHGYTF.

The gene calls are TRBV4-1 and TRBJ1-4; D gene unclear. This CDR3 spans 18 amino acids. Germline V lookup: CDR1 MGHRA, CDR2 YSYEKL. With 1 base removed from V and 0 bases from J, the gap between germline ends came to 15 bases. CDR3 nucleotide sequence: TGCGCCAGCAGCCAAGGTCGGGTTATGGGCCCAACTAATGAAAAACTGTTTTTT. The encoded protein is CASSQGRVMGPTNEKLFF.

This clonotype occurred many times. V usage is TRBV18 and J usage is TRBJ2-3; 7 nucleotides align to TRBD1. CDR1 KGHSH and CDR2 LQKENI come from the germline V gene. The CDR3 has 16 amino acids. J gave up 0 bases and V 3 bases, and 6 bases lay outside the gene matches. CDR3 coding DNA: TGTGCCAGCTCACCGGGGACAGCGTCTAGCACAGATACGCAGTATTTT. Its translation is CASSPGTASSTDTQYF.

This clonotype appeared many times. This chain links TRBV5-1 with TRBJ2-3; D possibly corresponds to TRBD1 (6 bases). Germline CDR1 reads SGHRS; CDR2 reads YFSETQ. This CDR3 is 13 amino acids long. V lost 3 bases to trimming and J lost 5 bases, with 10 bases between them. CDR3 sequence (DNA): TGCGCCAGCAGCTCACAGGGAATAGATACGCAGTATTTT. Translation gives CASSSQGIDTQYF.

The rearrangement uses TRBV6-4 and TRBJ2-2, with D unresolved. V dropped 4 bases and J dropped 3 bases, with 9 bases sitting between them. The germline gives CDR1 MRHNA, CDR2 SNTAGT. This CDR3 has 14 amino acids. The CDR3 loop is CASSVVGHTGELFF. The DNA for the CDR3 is TGTGCCAGCAGTGTCGTAGGTCACACCGGGGAGCTGTTTTTT.

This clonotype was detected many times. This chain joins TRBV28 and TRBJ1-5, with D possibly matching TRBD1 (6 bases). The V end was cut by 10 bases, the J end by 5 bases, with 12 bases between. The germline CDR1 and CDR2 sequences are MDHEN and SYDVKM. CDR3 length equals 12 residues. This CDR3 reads CATKDSHQPQHF. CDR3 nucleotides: TGTGCCACCAAGGACAGCCATCAGCCCCAGCATTTT.

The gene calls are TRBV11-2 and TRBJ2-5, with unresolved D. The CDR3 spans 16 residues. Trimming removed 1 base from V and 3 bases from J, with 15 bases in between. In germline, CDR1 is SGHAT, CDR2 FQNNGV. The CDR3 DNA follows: TGTGCCAGCAGCTTAGGAGTATTATACGGAGAAGAGACCCAGTACTTC. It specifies CASSLGVLYGEETQYF.